This is a list of T cell receptor beta chains from one sample in a study of cytomegalovirus exposure and HLA in healthy donors. Sequencing was performed with immunoSEQ multiplex PCR; in TCRdb, only in-frame clones are kept and a portion is missing. The data show fewer than 150,000 clones, about nine tenths seen once. The sequenced sample was PBMCs. The receptor source for this set is a man between 18 and 35 years old in good health and CMV-seronegative. Each CDR3 is given with its conserved first and last residue. A D gene is named only where the DNA matches it firmly. The size of a clone is reported for some rows only, either as once, few or many, or as a class for expanded clones.

V	D	J	size	CDR3	DNA
TRBV4-1	.	TRBJ2-1	once	CASSPRLRWHEQFF	TGCGCCAGCAGCCCGAGACTCCGGTGGCATGAGCAGTTCTTC
TRBV28	.	TRBJ1-1	.	CASSFRQAFFTEAFF	TGTGCCAGCAGTTTTAGACAGGCGTTCTTCACTGAAGCTTTCTTT
TRBV7-9	.	TRBJ1-5	.	CASSLIPMWGEDQPQHF	TGTGCCAGCAGCTTGATCCCCATGTGGGGCGAAGATCAGCCCCAGCATTTT
TRBV19	TRBD2	TRBJ2-7	once	CASQNGGAYEQYF	TGTGCCAGTCAGAACGGGGGGGCCTACGAGCAGTACTTC
TRBV28	TRBD2	TRBJ2-3	.	CASSLWVPTRLAGNTDTQYF	TGTGCCAGCAGTTTATGGGTCCCCACTAGACTAGCGGGAAACACAGATACGCAGTATTTT
TRBV19	.	TRBJ2-1	.	CASSMGTGTYDEQFF	TGTGCCAGTAGTATGGGAACCGGGACATACGATGAGCAGTTCTTC
TRBV5-1	TRBD2	TRBJ2-5	.	CASSLELPSFLAGVLETQYF	TGCGCCAGCAGCTTGGAACTCCCCTCCTTTCTAGCGGGAGTTCTAGAGACCCAGTACTTC
TRBV10-3	.	TRBJ1-6	once	CAISAGREGSPLHF	TGTGCCATCAGTGCTGGCAGGGAAGGCTCACCCCTCCACTTT
TRBV6-6	TRBD2	TRBJ2-1	.	CASSYSMRERQFF	TGTGCCAGCAGTTACTCAATGCGGGAGCGGCAGTTCTTC
TRBV29-1	.	TRBJ1-2	.	CSVQGMRQISNYGYTF	TGCAGCGTTCAGGGAATGAGGCAGATAAGTAACTATGGCTACACCTTC
TRBV6-5	TRBD1	TRBJ1-1	.	CASSYSSGGEAFF	TGTGCCAGCAGTTACTCGTCAGGGGGCGAGGCTTTCTTT
TRBV5-1	.	TRBJ1-1	.	CASSKGHTGVAEAFF	TGCGCCAGCAGCAAGGGACATACGGGTGTCGCTGAAGCTTTCTTT
TRBV11-3	.	TRBJ2-7	.	CASSLGSLYEQYF	TGTGCCAGCAGCTTAGGTTCCCTCTACGAACAGTACTTC